The subject of this entry is one T cell receptor (beta chain). No antigen is known for it. Each specimen consisted of about 0.85-10 million cryopreserved PBMC prior to extraction of DNA. This sample was included in a study of long-term antiretroviral therapy in people with HIV. Findings and caveats of the study: Pre-ART clonal expansion yielded clones that dominated the repertoire at all time points. Control repertoires displayed wider CDR3 length ranges than the HIV repertoires.

A v3.0 immunoSEQ assay was performed at survey level. TCRdb's table, derived via immunoSEQ multiplex PCR, lists solely in-frame clones and lacks some. This repertoire shows some 33,000 clones, roughly 80% found once; its top ten account for under 7.5%. The CDR3 has 15 residues. Germline assignment: CDR1 SNHLY and CDR2 FYNNEI. Germline trimming cut 6 bases from V and 6 bases from J; bases unmatched to any gene: 6. Sequencing was performed on unsorted PBMCs, taken 0.6 years after starting antiretroviral therapy. The chain couples TRBV2 to TRBJ2-1; 12 bases line up with TRBD2. This receptor was obtained from a man aged 18 to 30 with HIV. This CDR3 reads CASSHRTSGVNEQFF. The CDR3, as DNA: TGTGCCAGCAGCCATCGGACTAGCGGGGTCAATGAGCAGTTCTTC.